This T cell receptor beta chain is from a study of blood T cell repertoires in COVID-19. On the study more broadly: Acute-phase and convalescent COVID-19 samples originated in the United States, Italy and Spain.

In germline, CDR1 is MRHNA, CDR2 SNTAGT. V dropped 3 bases and J dropped 6; count of bases not matched to a gene: 6. This CDR3 spans 15 amino acids. Per the study methods: Amplification from reference gene primers served as the basis for estimated nucleated cell counts. Sequencing was performed with immunoSEQ multiplex PCR; in TCRdb, only in-frame clones are kept and a portion is missing. V, J and clone size are taken as reported in that table, and D and trimming were inferred from the DNA itself. The profile shows approximately 80,000 clones, 60% to 85% of them singletons. This TCR came from a human donor in a cohort sampled during active COVID-19. V gene TRBV6-4 combines with J gene TRBJ2-2; TRBD2 matches 8 bases. The sample taken for sequencing was peripheral blood. The chain's CDR3 is CASSEYSGGAGELFF. The CDR3 DNA reads TGTGCCAGCAGTGAATACAGCGGGGGCGCCGGGGAGCTGTTTTTT.